Presented here are 9 T cell receptor beta chains from one specimen sequenced in a study of response to subunit inactivated influenza vaccine. Each CDR3 protein gets one entry after TCRdb re-called the RT-PCR reads with MiXCR. This sample has more than 450,000 distinct CDR3 sequences; 7.6% occur once, and the top ten carry over 10%. The specimen comprised PBMCs from blood, sampled 23 to 25 months after vaccination. The receptors stem from a man aged 50-75 years who received an inactivated influenza vaccine.

This clonotype was seen at least ten times. V is TRBV28 and J is TRBJ1-2, with TRBD1 as a possible D gene (6 bases). Germline V gives CDR1 MDHEN, CDR2 SYDVKM. This CDR3 comprises 14 residues. Between the trimmed V and J ends, which lost 3 bases and 6 bases, there was a span of 14 bases. In DNA, the CDR3 is TGTGCCAGCAGTTTGGGGGGCGTCCCGCATGGCTACACCTTC. Amino acid sequence: CASSLGGVPHGYTF.

In its sample, this clonotype was seen many times. This chain connects TRBV6-1 to TRBJ2-4, with a weak D call TRBD1 (7 bases). Germline values: CDR1 MNHNS, CDR2 SASEGT. Trimming left V 4 bases short and J 4 bases short, with 17 bases between. CDR3 length: 16 amino acids. The CDR3 loop is CASSGGTARGKNIQYF. The CDR3, as DNA: TGTGCCAGCAGTGGCGGGACAGCCCGTGGGAAAAACATTCAGTACTTC.

This clonotype was observed many times. The chain uses TRBV11-1 and TRBJ1-4, with D hard to call. V lost 5 bases and J 0 bases, leaving 19 bases between the germline ends. The CDR3 totals 18 residues. Germline assignment: CDR1 SGHAT and CDR2 FQDESV (reference sequence). The CDR3 here is CASSRNPPVYATNEKLFF. CDR3 DNA: TGTGCCAGCAGCCGCAACCCCCCAGTCTACGCAACTAATGAAAAACTGTTTTTT. Full variable domain (missing parts from reference TRBV11-1 and TRBJ1-4): EAEVAQSPRYKITEKSQAVAFWCDPISGHATLYWYRQILGQGPELLVQFQDESVVDDSQLPKDRFSAERLKGVDSTLKIQPAELGDSAMYLCASSRNPPVYATNEKLFFGSGTQLSVL.

The chain combines TRBV3-1 with TRBJ1-2; D perhaps matches TRBD1 (5 bases). V was cut by 2 bases and J by 8 bases, with 12 bases left in between. There are 13 residues in the CDR3. Germline V CDR1 and CDR2: LGHDT, YNNKEL (reference sequence). CDR3 in amino acids: CASSQRGNLGYTF. The CDR3 DNA follows: TGTGCCAGCAGCCAACGGGGCAATCTGGGCTACACCTTC.

In this sample, this clonotype turned up a few times. V is TRBV5-6 and J is TRBJ2-3, with 11 bases fitting TRBD2. The germline V gene encodes CDR1 SGHDT and CDR2 YYEEEE. The CDR3 contains 16 residues. After removal of 3 bases from V and 2 bases from J, the junction contained 5 bases not matched to a gene. In nucleotides, the CDR3 is TGTGCCAGCAGCTCTATAGCGGGGGGGAACACAGATACGCAGTATTTT. This encodes CASSSIAGGNTDTQYF.

This chain uses TRBV10-1 with TRBJ2-2, with TRBD2 identical over 10 bases. Germline loops: CDR1 WNHNN, CDR2 SYGVQD (reference sequence). V trimming: 5 bases; J trimming: 3 bases; junction bases outside the gene matches: 9. The CDR3 is 17 residues long. DNA for the CDR3: TGCGCCAGCAGTCCGACTAGCGGGCCGACGTACACCGGGGAGCTGTTTTTT. It is translated as CASSPTSGPTYTGELFF.

The chain uses TRBV12-5 and TRBJ2-1; the match to TRBD2 covers 9 bases. V lost 3 bases to trimming and J lost 10 bases; unmatched junction nucleotides: 7. The CDR3 covers 14 residues. Germline V gene sequence: CDR1 LGHNT, CDR2 FRNRAP. For the CDR3, the DNA is TGTGCTAGTGGTTTCGGCGGGAGGGCCTACGAGCAGTTCTTC. It translates to CASGFGGRAYEQFF.

This clonotype was counted many times. V and J are TRBV5-1 and TRBJ2-7; 7 positions match TRBD1. Germline CDR1 is SGHRS and CDR2 is YFSETQ. V lost 0 bases to trimming and J lost 6 bases; unmatched junction nucleotides: 9. The CDR3 totals 15 residues. The CDR3 sequence: CASSLAPGQKLEQYF. CDR3 coding DNA: TGCGCCAGCAGCTTGGCTCCGGGACAGAAGCTCGAGCAGTACTTC.

This clonotype was detected once. The gene calls are TRBV28 and TRBJ1-5; TRBD1 matches 7 bases. This CDR3 contains 16 residues. Germline V gene sequence: CDR1 MDHEN, CDR2 SYDVKM. Losses at the gene ends were 5 bases for V and 3 bases for J; bases not matched to a gene: 10. CDR3 region: CASSTRQGSYNQPQHF. The DNA for the CDR3 is TGTGCCAGCAGTACCCGACAGGGATCGTACAATCAGCCCCAGCATTTT.